This T cell receptor beta chain originates from a study of cytomegalovirus exposure and HLA in healthy donors. Study in general: It was reported in a later analysis that the same platform had been used for the approximately 120 validation repertoires as for the approximately 730 first-cohort repertoires. Study-wide results and caveats: It was about 150 TCR beta chains that were listed as cytomegalovirus-associated. Many donors carried some public TCRs, although rarity characterized most TCR sequences. In vitro assays verified that three CMV-associated chains recognized CMV antigens specifically.

A note on this clone: Its antigen is unknown.

The V gene's germline CDR1 is LGHNA and CDR2 YNFKEQ. This CDR3 has 15 residues. Between the trimmed V and J ends, which lost 1 base and 11 bases, there was a span of 21 bases. The protocol was immunoSEQ multiplex PCR, while the TCRdb copy is restricted to in-frame clones and leaves out a portion. The sample consists of over 110,000 clones, about 83% of them appearing once. This TCR was recovered from a woman in her twenties or thirties in good health and CMV-seronegative. The rearrangement links TRBV4-2 to TRBJ2-7; no reliable D call. Sequenced material: PBMCs. CDR3 protein: CASSQVMGSTQVEYF. In DNA, the CDR3 is TGTGCCAGCAGCCAAGTTATGGGCAGCACCCAGGTGGAGTACTTC.